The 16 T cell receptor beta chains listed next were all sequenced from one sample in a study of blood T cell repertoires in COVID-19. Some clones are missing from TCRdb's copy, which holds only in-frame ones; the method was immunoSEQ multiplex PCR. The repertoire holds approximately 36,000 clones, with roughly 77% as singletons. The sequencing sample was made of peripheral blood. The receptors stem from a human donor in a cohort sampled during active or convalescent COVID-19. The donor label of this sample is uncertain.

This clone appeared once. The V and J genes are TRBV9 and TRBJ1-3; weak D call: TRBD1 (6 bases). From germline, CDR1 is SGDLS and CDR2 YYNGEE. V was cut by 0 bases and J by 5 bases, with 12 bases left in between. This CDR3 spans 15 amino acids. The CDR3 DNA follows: TGTGCCAGCAGCGTAGACCCAGGGGCTCGAAACACCATATATTTT. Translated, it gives CASSVDPGARNTIYF.

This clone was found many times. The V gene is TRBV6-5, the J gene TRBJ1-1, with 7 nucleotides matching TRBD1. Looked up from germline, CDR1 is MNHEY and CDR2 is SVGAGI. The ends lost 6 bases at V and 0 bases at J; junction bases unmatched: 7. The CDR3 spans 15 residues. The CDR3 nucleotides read TGTGCCAGCAGAGACCAAGACAGGGTGAACACTGAAGCTTTCTTT. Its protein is CASRDQDRVNTEAFF.

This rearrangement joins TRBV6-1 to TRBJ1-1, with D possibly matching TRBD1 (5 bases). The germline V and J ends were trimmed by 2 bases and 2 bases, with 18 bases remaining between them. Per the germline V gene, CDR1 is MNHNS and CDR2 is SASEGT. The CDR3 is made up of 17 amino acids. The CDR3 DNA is TGTGCCAGCAGTGAACCGCCTGGGGCTAGGGTAAACACTGAAGCTTTCTTT. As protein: CASSEPPGARVNTEAFF.

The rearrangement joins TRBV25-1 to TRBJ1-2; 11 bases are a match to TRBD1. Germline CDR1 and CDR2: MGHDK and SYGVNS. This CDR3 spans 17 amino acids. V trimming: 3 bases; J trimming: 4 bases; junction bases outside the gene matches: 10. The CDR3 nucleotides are TGTGCCAGCAGTGAGCCCGGACAGGGGGCCGACCTCTATGGCTACACCTTC. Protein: CASSEPGQGADLYGYTF.

CDR3 nucleotide sequence: TGTGCCAGCAGTCCGGTCGGGTCCTACGAGCAGTACTTC. This codes for CASSPVGSYEQYF. The rearrangement links TRBV2 to TRBJ2-7; D remains ambiguous. Germline lookup yields CDR1 SNHLY and CDR2 FYNNEI. The V end lost 5 bases, the J end lost 1 base, and 9 bases lay between the germline ends. This CDR3 has 13 residues.

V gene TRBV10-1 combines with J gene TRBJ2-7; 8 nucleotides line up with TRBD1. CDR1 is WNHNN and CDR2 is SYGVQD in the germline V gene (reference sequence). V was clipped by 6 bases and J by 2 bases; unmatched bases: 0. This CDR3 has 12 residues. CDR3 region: CASRTGAYEQYF. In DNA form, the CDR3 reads TGCGCCAGCAGGACAGGGGCCTACGAGCAGTACTTC.

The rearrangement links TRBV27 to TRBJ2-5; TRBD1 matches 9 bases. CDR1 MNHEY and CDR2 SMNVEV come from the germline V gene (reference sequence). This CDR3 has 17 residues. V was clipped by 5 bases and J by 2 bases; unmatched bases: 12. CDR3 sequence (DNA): TGTGCCAGCAGTATCAAGGGCCCCGGGACAGGGCAAGAGACCCAGTACTTC. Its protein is CASSIKGPGTGQETQYF.

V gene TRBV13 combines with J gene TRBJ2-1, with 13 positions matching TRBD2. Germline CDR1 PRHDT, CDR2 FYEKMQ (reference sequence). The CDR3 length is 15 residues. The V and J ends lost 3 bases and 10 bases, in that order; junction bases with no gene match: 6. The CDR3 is CASSLTSGRIREQFF. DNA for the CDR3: TGTGCCAGCAGCTTGACTAGCGGGAGGATTAGGGAGCAGTTCTTC.

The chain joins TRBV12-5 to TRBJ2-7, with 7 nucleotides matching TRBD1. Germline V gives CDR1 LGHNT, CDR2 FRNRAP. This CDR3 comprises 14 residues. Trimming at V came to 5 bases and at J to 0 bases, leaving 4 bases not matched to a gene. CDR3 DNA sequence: TGTGCTAGTGGTCGGGACAGTTCCTCCTACGAGCAGTACTTC. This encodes CASGRDSSSYEQYF.

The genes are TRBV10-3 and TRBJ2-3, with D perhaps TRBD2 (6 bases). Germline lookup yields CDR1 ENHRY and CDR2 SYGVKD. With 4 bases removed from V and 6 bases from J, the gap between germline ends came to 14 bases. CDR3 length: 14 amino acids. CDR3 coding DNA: TGTGCCATCAGTGGGGGGGTGACAGCGGATACGCAGTATTTT. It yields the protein CAISGGVTADTQYF.

The CDR3 DNA reads as TGCAGTGCTAGTACCCCTCGGGAGGGCTACACAGATACGCAGTATTTT. Its translation is CSASTPREGYTDTQYF. This chain uses TRBV20-1 with TRBJ2-3; 8 bases are shared with TRBD2. CDR3 length: 16 residues. After removal of 3 bases from V and 2 bases from J, the junction contained 10 bases not matched to a gene. CDR1 and CDR2 (germline): DFQATT, SNEGSKA (reference sequence).

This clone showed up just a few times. The CDR3, as DNA: TGTGCCAGCTCTCCTTCCGGGACTAGCGGGCCCGAGCAGTACTTC. It encodes CASSPSGTSGPEQYF. The chain has TRBV18 and TRBJ2-7; 12 positions match TRBD2. The CDR3 has 15 amino acids. With V trimmed by 6 bases and J by 6 bases, 9 bases remained unmatched. CDR1 is KGHSH and CDR2 is LQKENI in the germline V gene.

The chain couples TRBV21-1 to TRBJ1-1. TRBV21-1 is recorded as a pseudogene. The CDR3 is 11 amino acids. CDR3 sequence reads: CASSTDTEAFF. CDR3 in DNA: TGTGCCAGCAGCACGGACACTGAAGCTTTCTTT.

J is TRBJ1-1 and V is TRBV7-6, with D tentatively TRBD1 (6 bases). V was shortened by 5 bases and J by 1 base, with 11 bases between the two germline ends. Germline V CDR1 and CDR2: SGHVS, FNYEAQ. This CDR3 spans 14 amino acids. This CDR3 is CASSPRTANTEAFF. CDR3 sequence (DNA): TGTGCCAGCAGCCCCAGGACAGCGAACACTGAAGCTTTCTTT.

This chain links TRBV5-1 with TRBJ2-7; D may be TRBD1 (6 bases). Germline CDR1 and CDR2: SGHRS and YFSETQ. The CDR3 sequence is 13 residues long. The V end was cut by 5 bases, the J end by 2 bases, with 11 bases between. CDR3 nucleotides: TGCGCCAGCAGGGGGGCGAGTACCTACGAGCAGTACTTC. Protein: CASRGASTYEQYF.

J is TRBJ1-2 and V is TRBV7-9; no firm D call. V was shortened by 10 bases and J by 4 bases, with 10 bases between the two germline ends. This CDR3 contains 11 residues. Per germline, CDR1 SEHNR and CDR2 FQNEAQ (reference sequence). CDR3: CANRHLYGYTF. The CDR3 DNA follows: TGTGCCAATAGACACCTCTATGGCTACACCTTC.